This is a list of T cell receptor beta chains from one sample in a study of blood T cell repertoires in COVID-19. Only in-frame clones appear in the TCRdb table, and some are missing; sequencing was by immunoSEQ multiplex PCR. The table records roughly 150,000 clones, 82% of them present only once. The material sequenced was peripheral blood. The receptor set was obtained from a woman of 80 years or more with acute or convalescent COVID-19. Each CDR3 is given with its conserved first and last residue. The D gene is left open where the match is weak. Some rows mark clone size as missing; the rest say once, few, many or name a class of expanded clone.

>NA|TRBJ2-5|TRBV5-5|TRBD1
CASSQTGLTAQYF
TGTGCCAGCAGCCAGACAGGGCTCACGGCCCAGTACTTC
>NA|TRBJ2-2|TRBV5-1|NA
CASSLPPQGTNTGELFF
TGCGCCAGCAGCTTGCCTCCACAGGGTACGAACACCGGGGAGCTGTTTTTT
>NA|TRBJ1-1|TRBV19|NA
CASRASVGGRSEAFF
TGTGCCAGTAGGGCTTCTGTCGGGGGGCGGAGTGAAGCTTTCTTT
>NA|TRBJ1-1|TRBV5-1|NA
CASSFQVNTEAFF
TGCGCCAGCAGCTTCCAGGTAAACACTGAAGCTTTCTTT
>NA|TRBJ1-1|TRBV4-2|NA
CASSQEVQTEAFF
TGTGCCAGCAGCCAAGAAGTGCAGACTGAAGCTTTCTTT
>NA|TRBJ1-2|TRBV6-6|NA
CASRKGWGYTF
TGTGCCAGCAGGAAGGGGTGGGGCTACACCTTC
>NA|TRBJ2-3|TRBV11-2|NA
CASRLSGPDTQYF
TGTGCCAGCAGACTGAGCGGGCCAGATACGCAGTATTTT
>NA|TRBJ1-2|TRBV7-8|NA
CASSFGRGAVYGYTF
TGTGCCAGCAGCTTCGGGAGGGGGGCAGTCTATGGCTACACCTTC
>NA|TRBJ1-1|TRBV5-1|TRBD1
CASSLEGGGRDTEAFF
TGCGCCAGCAGCTTAGAAGGGGGCGGTAGGGACACTGAAGCTTTCTTT
>NA|TRBJ2-1|TRBV5-1|NA
CASSLEGRDNEQFF
TGCGCCAGCAGCTTGGAAGGCAGGGACAATGAGCAGTTCTTC
>NA|TRBJ1-5|TRBV28|TRBD1
CASSSGGYQPQHF
TGTGCCAGCAGCTCAGGGGGGTATCAGCCCCAGCATTTT
>NA|TRBJ2-5|TRBV24-1|NA
CATSDYRSQETQYF
TGTGCCACCAGTGATTACAGGAGCCAAGAGACCCAGTACTTC
>NA|TRBJ2-5|TRBV7-3|TRBD1
CASSLQGQDQETQYF
TGTGCCAGCAGCTTACAAGGACAGGACCAAGAGACCCAGTACTTC
>few|TRBJ1-5|TRBV28|NA
CASSLNSGGNQPQHF
TGTGCCAGCAGTTTAAATTCAGGGGGCAATCAGCCCCAGCATTTT
>NA|TRBJ2-1|TRBV4-1|TRBD2
CASSRDHLAGKVVEWNEQFF
TGCGCCAGCAGTCGAGATCACCTAGCGGGCAAAGTGGTCGAGTGGAATGAGCAGTTCTTC
>NA|TRBJ2-7|TRBV10-3|NA
CAIRNGRAGISYEQYF
TGTGCCATCAGAAACGGTCGGGCGGGGATCTCCTACGAGCAGTACTTC
>NA|TRBJ1-5|TRBV5-1|NA
CASSLALRGGIMTSNQPQHF
TGCGCCAGCAGCTTGGCCCTGAGGGGGGGTATAATGACCAGCAATCAGCCCCAGCATTTT
>NA|TRBJ1-5|TRBV7-8|NA
CASSLKRDSNQPQHF
TGTGCCAGCAGCCTGAAGAGAGATAGCAATCAGCCCCAGCATTTT
>few|TRBJ2-2|TRBV28|NA
CASSLLPGIAGELFF
TGTGCCAGCAGTTTACTTCCTGGCATCGCCGGGGAGCTGTTTTTT
>NA|TRBJ2-1|TRBV6-6|NA
CASSYGRDNEQFF
TGTGCCAGCAGTTACGGGAGAGACAATGAGCAGTTCTTC
>NA|TRBJ2-1|TRBV28|TRBD2
CASSSRLAGLSYNEQFF
TGTGCCAGCAGTTCCAGACTAGCGGGCCTCTCCTACAATGAGCAGTTCTTC
>NA|TRBJ2-5|TRBV7-8|TRBD1
CASSSHRTGGTQYF
TGTGCCAGCAGCTCCCACCGGACAGGGGGGACCCAGTACTTC
>NA|TRBJ1-2|TRBV6-1|NA
CASSEGTFYGYTF
TGTGCCAGCAGTGAAGGAACATTCTATGGCTACACCTTC